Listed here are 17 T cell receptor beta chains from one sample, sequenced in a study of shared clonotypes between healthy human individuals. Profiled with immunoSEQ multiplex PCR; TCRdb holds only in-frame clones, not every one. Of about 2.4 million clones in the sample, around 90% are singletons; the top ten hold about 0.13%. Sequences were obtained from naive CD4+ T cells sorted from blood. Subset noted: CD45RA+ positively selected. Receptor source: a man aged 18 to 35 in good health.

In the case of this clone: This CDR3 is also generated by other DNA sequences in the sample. CDR3 sequence (DNA): TGCGCCAGCAGCCCCGGACAGGGGTCCTACAATGAGCAGTTCTTC. Its protein product is CASSPGQGSYNEQFF. The chain couples TRBV4-1 to TRBJ2-1; TRBD1 matches 9 bases. Germline V gene lookup returns CDR1 MGHRA and CDR2 YSYEKL. This CDR3 has 15 amino acids. The junction had 2 bases not matched to a gene; V was cut back by 4 bases and J by 1 base.

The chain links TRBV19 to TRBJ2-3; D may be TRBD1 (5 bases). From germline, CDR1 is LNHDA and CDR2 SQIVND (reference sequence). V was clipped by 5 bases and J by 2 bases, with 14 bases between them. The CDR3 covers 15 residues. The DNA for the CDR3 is TGTGCCAGTAGTCGGCAGGGTGAGGACACAGATACGCAGTATTTT. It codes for CASSRQGEDTDTQYF. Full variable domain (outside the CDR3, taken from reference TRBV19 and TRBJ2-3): DGGITQSPKYLFRKEGQNVTLSCEQNLNHDAMYWYRQDPGQGLRLIYYSQIVNDFQKGDIAEGYSVSREKKESFPLTVTSAQKNPTAFYLCASSRQGEDTDTQYFGPGTRLTVL.

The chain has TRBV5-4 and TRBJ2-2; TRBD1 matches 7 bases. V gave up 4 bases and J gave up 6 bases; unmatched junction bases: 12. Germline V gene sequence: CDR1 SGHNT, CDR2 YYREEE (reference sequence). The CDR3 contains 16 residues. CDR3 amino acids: CASSPTLDRNSGELFF. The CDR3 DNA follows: TGTGCCAGCAGCCCGACGTTGGACAGGAATTCCGGGGAGCTGTTTTTT.

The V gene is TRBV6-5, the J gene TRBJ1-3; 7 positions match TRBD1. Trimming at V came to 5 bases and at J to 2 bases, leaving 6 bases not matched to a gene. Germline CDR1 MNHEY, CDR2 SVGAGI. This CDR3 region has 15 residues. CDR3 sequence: CASSTGQAPGNTIYF. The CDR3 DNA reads TGTGCCAGCAGTACCGGACAGGCACCTGGAAACACCATATATTTT.

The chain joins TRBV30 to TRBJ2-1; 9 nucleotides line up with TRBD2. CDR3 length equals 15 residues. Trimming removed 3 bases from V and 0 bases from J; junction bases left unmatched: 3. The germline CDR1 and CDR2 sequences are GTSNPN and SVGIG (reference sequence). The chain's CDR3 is CAWRFSGSSYNEQFF. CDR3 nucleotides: TGTGCCTGGAGGTTTAGCGGGAGCTCCTACAATGAGCAGTTCTTC. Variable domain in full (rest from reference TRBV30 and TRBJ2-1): SQTIHQWPATLVQPVGSPLSLECTVEGTSNPNLYWYRQAAGRGLQLLFYSVGIGQISSEVPQNLSASRPQDRQFILSSKKLLLSDSGFYLCAWRFSGSSYNEQFFGPGTRLTVL.

The CDR3 sequence is CASKPDRGPTYEQYF. The CDR3 DNA is TGTGCCAGCAAACCCGACAGGGGTCCTACCTACGAGCAGTACTTC. The V gene is TRBV6-1, the J gene TRBJ2-7; 8 bases line up with TRBD1. V shed 7 bases and J 2 bases; nucleotides not matched to a gene: 10. Per germline, CDR1 MNHNS and CDR2 SASEGT. The length of the CDR3 is 15 residues.

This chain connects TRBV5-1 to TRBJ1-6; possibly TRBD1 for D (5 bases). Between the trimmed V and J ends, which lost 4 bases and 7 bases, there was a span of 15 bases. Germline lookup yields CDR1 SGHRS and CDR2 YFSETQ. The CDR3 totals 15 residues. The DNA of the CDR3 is TGCGCCAGCAGCGTCACTACAGGTAGCAATTCACCCCTCCACTTT. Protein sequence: CASSVTTGSNSPLHF.

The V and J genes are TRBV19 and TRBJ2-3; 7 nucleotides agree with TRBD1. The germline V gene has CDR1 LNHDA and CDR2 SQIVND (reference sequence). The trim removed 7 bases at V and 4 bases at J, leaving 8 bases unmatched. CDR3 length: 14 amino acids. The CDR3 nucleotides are TGTGCCAGTACTCCGACAGGGATCGCAGATACGCAGTATTTT. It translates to CASTPTGIADTQYF.

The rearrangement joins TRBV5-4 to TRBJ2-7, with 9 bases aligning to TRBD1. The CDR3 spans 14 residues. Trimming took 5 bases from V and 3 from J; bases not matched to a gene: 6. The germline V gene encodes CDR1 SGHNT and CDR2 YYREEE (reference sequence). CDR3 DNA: TGTGCCAGCAGAATGACAGGGGGAGACTACGAGCAGTACTTC. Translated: CASRMTGGDYEQYF.

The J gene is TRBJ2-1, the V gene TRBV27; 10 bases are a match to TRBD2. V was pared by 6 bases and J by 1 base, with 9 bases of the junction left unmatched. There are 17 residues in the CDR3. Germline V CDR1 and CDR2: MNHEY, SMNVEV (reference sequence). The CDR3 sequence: CASRHLAGAVSYNEQFF. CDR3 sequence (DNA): TGTGCCAGCAGACATCTAGCGGGAGCTGTATCCTACAATGAGCAGTTCTTC.

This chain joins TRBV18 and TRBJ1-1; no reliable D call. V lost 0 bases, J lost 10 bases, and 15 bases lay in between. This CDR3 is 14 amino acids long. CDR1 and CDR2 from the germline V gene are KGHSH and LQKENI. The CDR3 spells CASSPPYPGSVAFF. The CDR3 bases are TGTGCCAGCTCACCACCTTATCCTGGTAGCGTAGCTTTCTTT.

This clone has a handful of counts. The CDR3 sequence: CAWMRRRNEKLFF. DNA of the CDR3: TGTGCCTGGATGAGGAGGAGGAATGAAAAACTGTTTTTT. This chain uses TRBV30 with TRBJ1-4; the D is unclear. V was trimmed by 4 bases and J by 5 bases, leaving 11 bases between them. The germline V gene encodes CDR1 GTSNPN and CDR2 SVGIG (reference sequence). The CDR3 covers 13 residues.

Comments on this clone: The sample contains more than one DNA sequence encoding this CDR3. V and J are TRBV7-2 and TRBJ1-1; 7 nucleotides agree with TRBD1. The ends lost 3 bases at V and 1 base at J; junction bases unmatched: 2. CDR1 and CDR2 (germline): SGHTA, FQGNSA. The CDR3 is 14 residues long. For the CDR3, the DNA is TGTGCCAGCAGCTTGGGACAGTCGAACACTGAAGCTTTCTTT. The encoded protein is CASSLGQSNTEAFF.

The CDR3 DNA follows: TGTGCCAGTAGTATGGCGCCGACTAGCGGGAAGCCAGATACGCAGTATTTT. This gives the protein CASSMAPTSGKPDTQYF. This chain connects TRBV19 to TRBJ2-3, with 11 bases fitting TRBD2. V shed 3 bases and J 4 bases; nucleotides not matched to a gene: 9. Germline CDR1 is LNHDA and CDR2 is SQIVND (reference sequence). The CDR3 consists of 17 residues.

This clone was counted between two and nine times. The CDR3 sequence is CASSVGGGHSSGANVLTF. Written as DNA, the CDR3 is TGTGCCAGCAGCGTAGGCGGAGGACACAGCTCTGGGGCCAACGTCCTGACTTTC. This chain uses TRBV9 with TRBJ2-6; D could derive from TRBD1 or TRBD2 (5 bases each). V lost 0 bases and J lost 0, with 13 bases in between. Germline V CDR1 and CDR2: SGDLS, YYNGEE. The CDR3 runs 18 residues.

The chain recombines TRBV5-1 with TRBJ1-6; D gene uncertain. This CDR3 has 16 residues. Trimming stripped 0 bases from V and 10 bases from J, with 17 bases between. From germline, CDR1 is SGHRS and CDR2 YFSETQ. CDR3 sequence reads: CASSLAAGRVESPLHF. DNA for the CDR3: TGCGCCAGCAGCTTGGCCGCGGGGAGGGTTGAATCACCCCTCCACTTT. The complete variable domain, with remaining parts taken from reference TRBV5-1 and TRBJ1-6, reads KAGVTQTPRYLIKTRGQQVTLSCSPISGHRSVSWYQQTPGQGLQFLFEYFSETQRNKGNFPGRFSGRQFSNSRSEMNVSTLELGDSALYLCASSLAAGRVESPLHFGNGTRLTVT.

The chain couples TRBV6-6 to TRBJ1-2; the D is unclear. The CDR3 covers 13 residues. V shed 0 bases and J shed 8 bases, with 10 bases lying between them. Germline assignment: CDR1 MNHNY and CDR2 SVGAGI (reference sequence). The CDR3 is CASSYSTDFGYTF. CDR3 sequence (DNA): TGTGCCAGCAGTTACTCGACCGACTTCGGCTACACCTTC.